This is a list of T cell receptor beta chains from one sample in a study of shared clonotypes between healthy human individuals. The repertoire was sequenced with immunoSEQ multiplex PCR; TCRdb's copy has only in-frame clones and lacks some. The data hold about 120,000 clones, with roughly 70% observed a single time. The sample consisted of memory CD8+ T cells sorted from blood. The origin of the receptors is a woman aged 25-40 years in good health. The CDR3 runs from the conserved cysteine through the conserved F or W. D genes are given only for firm matches.

TRBD2	TRBJ2-2	TRBV6-4	CASSDSGGETGELFF
.	TRBJ1-5	TRBV7-9	CASSLAGPEQPQHF
.	TRBJ1-5	TRBV6-1	CASSEVGGKHF
.	TRBJ2-5	TRBV5-1	CASSSDGTETQYF
.	TRBJ2-7	TRBV5-4	CASSLAASGRTYEQYF
.	TRBJ2-7	TRBV2	CASSVFFFGDPYEQYF
TRBD2	TRBJ2-1	TRBV6-6	CASSYILAGDNEQFF
.	TRBJ1-3	TRBV1	CTSSQEVKGEQLTGNTIYF
.	TRBJ1-2	TRBV11-2	CASSLDWDVNYGYTF
TRBD2	TRBJ2-1	TRBV6-4	CASSDSFLAGGPSYNEQFF
TRBD2	TRBJ2-7	TRBV7-2	CASRPTSGGSLAQYF
.	TRBJ2-6	TRBV7-9	CASSGFASRANVLTF
.	TRBJ1-3	TRBV9	CASSVEVGAGNTIYF
.	TRBJ2-1	TRBV25-1	CASSNATEQFF
.	TRBJ1-1	TRBV28	CASIFLTGGATEAFF
.	TRBJ2-3	TRBV6-6	CASSWGTQSTDTQYF
TRBD1	TRBJ1-4	TRBV28	CATTTPPDRGEKLFF
TRBD2	TRBJ2-7	TRBV10-1	CASSEGLAGYEQYF
TRBD1	TRBJ2-4	TRBV28	CASSLMLEDRGENIQYF
TRBD1	TRBJ1-4	TRBV28	CASSPTRGGSEKLFF
.	TRBJ1-5	TRBV18	CASSNTGYFGQPQHF
.	TRBJ1-2	TRBV11-2	CASSLNFGDYGYTF
TRBD1	TRBJ1-3	TRBV7-8	CASRDRGHGNTIYF
TRBD2	TRBJ2-3	TRBV28	CASSLSGRLTDTQYF
.	TRBJ1-2	TRBV29-1	CSASQGSSHGYTF
.	TRBJ1-2	TRBV7-8	CASSNPSGGEPNYGYTF
TRBD1	TRBJ2-7	TRBV11-2	CASSLGDRVGSYEQYF
.	TRBJ1-1	TRBV23-1	CASSHPTNTEAFF
TRBD2	TRBJ2-7	TRBV5-1	CASSLLSTSGNYEQYF
TRBD1	TRBJ1-1	TRBV4-1	CASSDRVYTEAFF
.	TRBJ2-7	TRBV7-9	CASSSGWARSYEQYF
TRBD2	TRBJ2-2	TRBV9	CASSIRGLAATGELFF
TRBD1	TRBJ2-7	TRBV7-2	CASSLSLTGLSYEQYF
.	TRBJ1-1	TRBV2	CASSVGEAFF
.	TRBJ2-4	TRBV6-4	CASGSADLDGTKNIQYF
.	TRBJ2-5	TRBV28	CASTPLRAGEETQYF
.	TRBJ1-1	TRBV19	CASSAWTESEAFF